The sequence of this T cell receptor (beta chain) was determined in a study of blood T cell repertoires in COVID-19. Study at large: Acute-phase and convalescent COVID-19 samples originated in the United States, Italy and Spain.

In the source study's methods: Estimated nucleated cell counts came from reference gene primer amplification. Sequencing used immunoSEQ multiplex PCR; TCRdb keeps in-frame clones, though not all of them. D and trimming were read from the DNA, whereas the V and J calls and clone size are those reported in that table. In the table there are about 210,000 clones, about 88% of which are singletons. The CDR3 covers 15 residues. The J segment lost 7 bases and the V segment lost 7 bases, leaving 15 bases of the junction unmatched. CDR1 is KGHSH, CDR2 LQKENI, per germline. The count of this clone is one. Sequencing was carried out using peripheral blood. The sequence was obtained from a woman in her thirties or forties with acute or convalescent COVID-19. The chain is built from TRBV18 and TRBJ1-1; TRBD1 matches 7 bases. Here the CDR3 DNA reads TGTGCCAGCTTCATGTATTCGGGACAGAAGTTTGAAGCTTTCTTT. It yields the protein CASFMYSGQKFEAFF.